This T cell receptor (beta chain) was retrieved from a study of beta chain features in type 1 diabetes. Regarding the study as a whole: Cells with high TCR expression could be over-represented when cDNA is sequenced. The study found moderately but significantly shorter TCRB CDR3s in all four CD4+ subsets of Type 1 diabetes patients. These data did not resolve whether HLA type affects TCRB rearrangement. Insertions were fewer and deletions more numerous at VDJ junctions in type 1 diabetes patients.

This clone was seen only a few times. Its specificity is unknown. Other DNA variants within this sample encode the same CDR3. The authors reverse transcribed all of the isolated RNA, so sequencing captured expressed TCRB transcripts. Reads from naive, central memory and regulatory T cell samples averaged about 3.3 million. Clones were sequenced by immunoSEQ multiplex PCR, and TCRdb holds only the in-frame ones, with some missing. The profile covers about 660,000 clones, with about an eighth appearing a single time and 0.035% to 0.045% taken by the ten largest. CDR1 is SGHTA and CDR2 is FQGNSA in the germline V gene. The CDR3 loop spans 15 amino acids. The V gene end was trimmed by 5 bases and the J gene end by 0 bases; junction bases not matched to a gene: 5.

Sequenced material: naive CD4+ T cells from blood. This chain connects TRBV7-2 to TRBJ2-3; 7 bases agree with TRBD1. The origin of this receptor is a man between 18 and 35 years old with type 1 diabetes. The CDR3 nucleotides are TGTGCCAGCAGCCCTCGACAGGGTAGCACAGATACGCAGTATTTT. It codes for CASSPRQGSTDTQYF.